This TCR beta chain was obtained from a study of T-cell memory formation after mild COVID-19. Using its own MiXCR run on the 5' RACE reads, TCRdb lists one record per CDR3 protein. The data hold approximately 560,000 distinct CDR3 sequences, with 15% to 20% observed a single time. Study-wide results and limits: Some responding clones appeared in pre-infection memory, suggesting cross-reactive memory joined.

As to this clonotype: Its antigen is not known.

Germline assignment: CDR1 SGHTS and CDR2 YDEGEE. The CDR3 consists of 17 residues. Trimming left V 0 bases short and J 8 bases short, with 21 bases between. Sequenced sample: PBMCs or a T cell subset sorted from them (not recorded which). This TCR was sampled from an adult woman who had mild COVID-19 (a few samples of this study predate the infection). Cell type and time point are not known. The chain carries TRBV5-8 and TRBJ2-1, with TRBD2 as a possible D gene (6 bases). CDR3 region: CASSLGVVAGSLDEQFF. The CDR3 bases are TGTGCCAGCAGCTTGGGGGTAGTGGCGGGGAGCCTGGATGAGCAGTTCTTC. Full variable domain (rest looked up from reference TRBV5-8 and TRBJ2-1): EAGVTQSPTHLIKTRGQQATLRCSPISGHTSVYWYQQALGLGLQFLLWYDEGEERNRGNFPPRFSGRQFPNYSSELNVNALELEDSALYLCASSLGVVAGSLDEQFFGPGTRLTVL.